In this sample, the clone carrying this T cell receptor (beta chain) turned up many times. Its antigen is as yet unknown. There are 14 residues in the CDR3. The V end lost 5 bases, the J end lost 0 bases, and 9 bases lay between the germline ends. The data derive from a study of T cell repertoires in cytomegalovirus infection. Background on the study: Evidence of both CMV infection and a matching HLA type came from public TCR beta signatures.

TCRdb called the reads again in MiXCR, with one record for every CDR3 protein. The sample contains 900,000 to 950,000 distinct CDR3 sequences, 30% to 40% of which appear only once. The V call is TRBV12-3 or TRBV12-4, the J call TRBJ2-3, with D uncertain. This sequence originates from a human donor in good health (CMV status not recorded). Some clones in this sample may be carry-over from other donors' samples. The sequenced sample was cultured CD8+ T cells from PBMCs, obtained from culture after CMV antigen stimulation. The CDR3 DNA is TGTGCCAGCAGTCCCGGACGGAGCACAGATACGCAGTATTTT. Protein sequence: CASSPGRSTDTQYF.